This T cell receptor beta chain was identified in a study of blood T cell repertoires in COVID-19. Study information: T cells, B-cell-depleted T cells, or PBMCs supplied cDNA or gDNA.

Germline CDR1 is DFQATT and CDR2 is SNEGSKA (reference sequence). This CDR3 is built from 11 residues. V was pared by 2 bases and J by 8 bases, with 7 bases between. This table comes from immunoSEQ multiplex PCR, and its TCRdb copy is limited to in-frame clones, with some not included. The repertoire includes 150,000 to 200,000 clones, about 83% of them detected once, and roughly 13% sits in the top ten. The rearrangement links TRBV20-1 to TRBJ2-1; D call uncertain. This sequence originates from a woman aged 80 or over with acute or convalescent COVID-19. What was sequenced was peripheral blood. CDR3: CSARLVDEQFF. The CDR3, as DNA: TGCAGTGCTAGACTAGTCGATGAGCAGTTCTTC.